Below, 13 T cell receptor beta chains from the same sample are listed, as sequenced in a study of blood T cells in healthy people across ages. Sample-barcoded 5' priming and a J-beta primer mix drove a second PCR of about 6 to 11 cycles. TCRdb redid the calling of the 5' RACE reads with MiXCR, one entry per CDR3 protein. This table has approximately 880,000 distinct CDR3 sequences, about 48% appearing once. The sequencing sample was made of blood. The receptors were gathered from a man aged 25-40 years in good health.

The rearrangement joins TRBV28 to TRBJ2-1, with 11 bases aligning to TRBD2. This CDR3 has 14 residues. Germline assignment: CDR1 MDHEN and CDR2 SYDVKM. After removal of 7 bases from V and 9 bases from J, the junction contained 8 bases not matched to a gene. The CDR3 sequence is CASTLAGDDGEQFF. The CDR3 DNA follows: TGTGCCAGCACACTAGCGGGAGACGACGGTGAGCAGTTCTTC. The variable domain in full, with the rest retrieved from reference TRBV28 and TRBJ2-1, is DVKVTQSSRYLVKRTGEKVFLECVQDMDHENMFWYRQDPGLGLRLIYFSYDVKMKEKGDIPEGYSVSREKKERFSLILESASTNQTSMYLCASTLAGDDGEQFFGPGTRLTVL.

The rearrangement uses TRBV12-3 or TRBV12-4 and TRBJ2-7; D possibly matches TRBD1 or TRBD2 (5 bases each). The CDR3 has 15 residues. V gave up 6 bases and J gave up 7 bases, with 22 bases separating them. The CDR3 DNA reads as TGTGCCAGCAGCCGATCCGGGACCCGCTACAATGAGCAGTACTTC. This sequence encodes CASSRSGTRYNEQYF.

This sequence joins TRBV5-1 and TRBJ2-7, with D possibly matching TRBD1 (5 bases). Deletions cut 6 bases from V and 2 bases from J, with 12 bases between. The CDR3 loop spans 13 amino acids. The germline gives CDR1 SGHRS, CDR2 YFSETQ. The CDR3 protein is CASTSTAPYEQYF. The CDR3 DNA reads as TGCGCCAGCACCTCGACAGCCCCCTACGAGCAGTACTTC.

This clonotype has only a few counts. This chain links TRBV7-9 with TRBJ2-7; no firm D call. The CDR3 is 11 residues long. The germline V and J ends were trimmed by 5 bases and 7 bases, with 9 bases remaining between them. Germline CDR1 reads SEHNR; CDR2 reads FQNEAQ (reference sequence). The CDR3, as DNA: TGTGCCAGCAGCCCGCAGAGGGAGCAGTACTTC. Its translation is CASSPQREQYF.

A word on this clonotype: An end of the junction differs from the germline gene, which may be a read error. The V gene is TRBV5-1, the J gene TRBJ2-1; 7 nucleotides match TRBD2. CDR3 length: 17 amino acids. The V gene's germline CDR1 is SGHRS and CDR2 YFSETQ. The DNA of the CDR3 is TGCGCCAGCAGCTCTGATGACAGCGGGGTGGTCTACAAGGAGCAGTTCTTC. Its translation is CASSSDDSGVVYKEQFF.

The genes are TRBV20-1 and TRBJ2-3; D is possibly TRBD1 (6 bases). Deletions cut 2 bases from V and 6 bases from J, with 9 bases between. Germline V gene sequence: CDR1 DFQATT, CDR2 SNEGSKA (reference sequence). CDR3 length equals 12 residues. CDR3 coding DNA: TGCAGTGCTAGATCAGACAGGGATACGCAGTATTTT. This sequence encodes CSARSDRDTQYF.

The rearrangement uses TRBV20-1 and TRBJ2-5; TRBD1 agrees at 7 bases. Germline V gene lookup returns CDR1 DFQATT and CDR2 SNEGSKA (reference sequence). This CDR3 comprises 15 residues. After removal of 6 bases from V and 2 bases from J, the junction contained 12 bases not matched to a gene. CDR3 residues: CSAMSDRAKQETQYF. CDR3 sequence (DNA): TGCAGTGCAATGTCTGACAGGGCGAAACAAGAGACCCAGTACTTC.

With regard to this clonotype: This could be a read error, since a much larger clone is one nucleotide away. This sequence joins TRBV6-2 or TRBV6-3 and TRBJ2-5; D assignment may be TRBD1 or TRBD2 (5 bases each). Trimming removed 6 bases at V and 5 bases at J, with 22 bases between. CDR3 length: 16 residues. In germline, CDR1 is MNHEY, CDR2 SVGEGT. In nucleotides, the CDR3 is TGTGCCAGCAGCTCTACTCCGGGACGCCGCCACGAGACCCAGTACTTC. Its translation: CASSSTPGRRHETQYF.

J is TRBJ2-3 and V is TRBV5-1, with a tentative D call TRBD2 (5 bases). This CDR3 spans 17 amino acids. CDR1 and CDR2 from the germline V gene are SGHRS and YFSETQ. Between the trimmed V and J ends, which lost 3 bases and 2 bases, there was a span of 19 bases. The CDR3 spells CASSSNPTSLPTDTQYF. The DNA of the CDR3 is TGCGCCAGCAGCTCTAACCCCACTAGTCTCCCCACAGATACGCAGTATTTT. The variable domain in full, with the rest retrieved from reference TRBV5-1 and TRBJ2-3, is KAGVTQTPRYLIKTRGQQVTLSCSPISGHRSVSWYQQTPGQGLQFLFEYFSETQRNKGNFPGRFSGRQFSNSRSEMNVSTLELGDSALYLCASSSNPTSLPTDTQYFGPGTRLTVL.

This clonotype was seen only a few times. The V call is TRBV7-3, the J call TRBJ1-1, with a weak D call TRBD1 (5 bases). V was pared by 5 bases and J by 4 bases, with 11 bases between. CDR1 SGHTA and CDR2 FQGTGA come from the germline V gene. The CDR3 is 13 amino acids. CDR3 residues: CASSPGGATEAFF. The CDR3 nucleotides are TGTGCCAGCAGCCCCGGGGGTGCCACTGAAGCTTTCTTT. Based on the CDR3 plus reference TRBV7-3 and TRBJ1-1, the full variable domain is GAGVSQTPSNKVTEKGKYVELRCDPISGHTALYWYRQSLGQGPEFLIYFQGTGAADDSGLPNDRFFAVRPEGSVSTLKIQRTERGDSAVYLCASSPGGATEAFFGQGTRLTVV.

V gene TRBV11-1 combines with J gene TRBJ2-3; 10 nucleotides agree with TRBD2. V lost 3 bases, J lost 2 bases, and 5 bases stayed unmatched. Germline lookup yields CDR1 SGHAT and CDR2 FQDESV (reference sequence). This CDR3 is 16 amino acids long. The CDR3 sequence: CASSFPSGGITDTQYF. DNA of the CDR3: TGTGCCAGCAGCTTCCCTAGCGGGGGAATCACAGATACGCAGTATTTT.

This rearrangement joins TRBV27 to TRBJ1-1, with D perhaps matching TRBD1 (6 bases). The germline V and J ends were trimmed by 7 bases and 4 bases, with 13 bases remaining between them. The CDR3 length is 13 residues. Germline V gene lookup returns CDR1 MNHEY and CDR2 SMNVEV (reference sequence). The CDR3 sequence is CASKLQGITEAFF. CDR3 bases: TGTGCCAGCAAACTCCAGGGGATCACTGAAGCTTTCTTT.

The chain recombines TRBV5-1 with TRBJ1-4, with unresolved D. The CDR3 totals 15 residues. Germline CDR1 reads SGHRS; CDR2 reads YFSETQ. V was cut by 4 bases and J by 0 bases, with 10 bases left in between. CDR3 region: CASSPYTATNEKLFF. The CDR3 DNA follows: TGCGCCAGCAGCCCCTACACTGCAACTAATGAAAAACTGTTTTTT.